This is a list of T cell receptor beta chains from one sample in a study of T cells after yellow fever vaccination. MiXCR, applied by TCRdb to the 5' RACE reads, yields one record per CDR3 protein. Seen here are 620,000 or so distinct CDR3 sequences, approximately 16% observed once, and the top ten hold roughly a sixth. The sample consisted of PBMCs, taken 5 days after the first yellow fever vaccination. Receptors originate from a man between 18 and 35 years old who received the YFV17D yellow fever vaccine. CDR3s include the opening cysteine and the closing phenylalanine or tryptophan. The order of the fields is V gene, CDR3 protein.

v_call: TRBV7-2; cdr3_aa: CASSLRRGYSYEQYF
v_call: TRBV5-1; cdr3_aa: CASSYGPVDSGANVLTF
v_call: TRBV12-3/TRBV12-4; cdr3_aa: CASSSPGTGSTDTQYF
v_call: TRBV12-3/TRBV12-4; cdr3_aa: CASSLVFSGGFF
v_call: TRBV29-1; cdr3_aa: CSVTPAGGRETQYF
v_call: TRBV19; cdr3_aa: CASRGPGLAKAYEQYF
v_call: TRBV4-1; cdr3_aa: CASSQVSGSGYTF
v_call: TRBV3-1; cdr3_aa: CASSQPQDLTATNPIQETQYF
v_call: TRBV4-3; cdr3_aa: CASSQEPGGGIQYF
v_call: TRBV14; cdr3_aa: CASSQPRGASTDTQYF
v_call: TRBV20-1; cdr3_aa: CSARDPNPWGGNTIYF
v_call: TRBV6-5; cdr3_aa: CASSYAAREGTEAFF
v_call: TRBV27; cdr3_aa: CASSLSGLLRETQYF
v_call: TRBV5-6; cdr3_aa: CASSPDRGHGYNEQFF
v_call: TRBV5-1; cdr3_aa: CASSGTSGVAETQYF
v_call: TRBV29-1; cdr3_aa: CSGEGSIPGELFF
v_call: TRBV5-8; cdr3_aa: CASSRLGDQPQHF
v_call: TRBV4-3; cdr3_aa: CASSQEYGGELFF
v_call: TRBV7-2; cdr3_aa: CASSFQGAVYNEQFF
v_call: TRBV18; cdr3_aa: CASSPPTDYGYTF
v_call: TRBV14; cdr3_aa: CASSQATPTQGWGEKLFF
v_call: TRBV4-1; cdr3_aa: CASSHLTGRETQYF
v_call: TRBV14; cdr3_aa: CASSQRLLAGGPYYTDTQYF
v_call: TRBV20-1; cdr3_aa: CSAFPSAGVGDTQYF
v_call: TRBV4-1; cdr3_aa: CASSQPGQGLEAFF
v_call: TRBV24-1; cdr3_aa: CATSEHGGLEETQYF
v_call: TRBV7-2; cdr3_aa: CASSLTNPGGTDTQYF
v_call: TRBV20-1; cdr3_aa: CSARDSTTGSEAFF
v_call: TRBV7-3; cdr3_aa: CASSPRTLAGADTQYF
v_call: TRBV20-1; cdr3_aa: CSASSGEPYEQYF
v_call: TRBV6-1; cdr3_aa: CASSGLTGFPDTQYF
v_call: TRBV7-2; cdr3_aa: CASSHTSGGSGYTQYF
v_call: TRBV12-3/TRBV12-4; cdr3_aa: CASSTKGGMNTEAFF
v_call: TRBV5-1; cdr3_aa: CASSFLRTGGTDTQYF
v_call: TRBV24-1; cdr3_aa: CATSVAGASQFF
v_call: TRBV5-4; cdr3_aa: CASSLALAMIETQYF
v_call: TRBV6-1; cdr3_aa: CASRVRQGRSGTDTQYF
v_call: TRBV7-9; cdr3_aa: CASSLGTIEAFF
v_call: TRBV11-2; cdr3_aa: CASSLVTSGPYNEQFF
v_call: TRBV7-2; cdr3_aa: CASSSGTAWDTQYF
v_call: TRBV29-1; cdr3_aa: CSADDSNTEAFF
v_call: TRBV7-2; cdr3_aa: CASSQGQGLLSPLHF
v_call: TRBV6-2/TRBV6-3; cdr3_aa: CASSSYYRLVRETQYF
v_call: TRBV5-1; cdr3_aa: CASSLDTREPSYEQYF
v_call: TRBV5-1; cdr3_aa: CASRLRGQRTDTQYF
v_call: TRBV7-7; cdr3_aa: CASSLGGQGSSYNSPLHF
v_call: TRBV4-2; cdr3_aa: CASSQDRALGKATFF
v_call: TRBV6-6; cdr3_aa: CASRRTENTEAFF
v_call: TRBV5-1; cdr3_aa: CASSPLPFDTQYF
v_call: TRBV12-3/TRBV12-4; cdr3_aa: CASSSGGSYYEQYF
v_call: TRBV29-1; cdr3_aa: CSVELGAVYNEQFF
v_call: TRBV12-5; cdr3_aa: CASGKLGGRGRSSNQPQHF
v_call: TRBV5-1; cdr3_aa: CASSLETVRETQYF
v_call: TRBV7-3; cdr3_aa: CASSLNRQLNTEAFF
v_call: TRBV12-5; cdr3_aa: CASGIEGFNSPLHF